This T cell receptor beta chain was sequenced during a study of blood T cell repertoires in COVID-19. In the study overall: Acute and convalescent COVID-19 specimens originated in the United States, Italy and Spain. T cells, B-cell-depleted T cells, or PBMCs supplied cDNA or gDNA.

As handled by the study authors: Quantification of nucleated cells was approximated via reference gene primer amplification. Data came from immunoSEQ multiplex PCR; TCRdb stores just in-frame clones and leaves some out. D and trimming were read from the DNA, whereas the V and J calls and clone size are those reported in that table. Altogether 180,000 or so clones are present, roughly 89% being singletons, with the ten largest covering roughly 3.3%. V lost 1 base, J lost 4 bases, and 7 bases stayed unmatched. Per germline, CDR1 SGDLS and CDR2 YYNGEE. The CDR3 loop spans 15 amino acids. The TCR originated in a man between 18 and 35 years old with active or convalescent COVID-19. This chain joins TRBV9 and TRBJ2-7, with TRBD2 matching over 8 bases. Input material: peripheral blood. The CDR3 nucleotides read TGTGCCAGCAGCGTAAAGAGCGGGAGCCAGTACGAGCAGTACTTC. It encodes CASSVKSGSQYEQYF.